This entry lists 4 T cell receptor beta chains sequenced from one sample in a study of blood T cell repertoires in COVID-19. Sequencing was performed with immunoSEQ multiplex PCR; in TCRdb, only in-frame clones are kept and a portion is missing. Among some 290,000 clones, 85% to 90% were seen once, and the ten largest hold roughly 2.9%. What was sequenced was peripheral blood. The source is a woman aged 30 to 39 with COVID-19, enrolled during active disease.

This clone was seen more than once but under ten times. The chain is built from TRBV7-9 and TRBJ2-5; D is uncertain. The CDR3 is made up of 16 amino acids. The germline gives CDR1 SEHNR, CDR2 FQNEAQ (reference sequence). V dropped 3 bases and J dropped 2 bases, with 16 bases sitting between them. CDR3 sequence reads: CASSLYTPSLQETQYF. As DNA, the CDR3 is TGTGCCAGCAGCTTGTACACCCCAAGTTTACAAGAGACCCAGTACTTC.

The CDR3 reads CASSKRFTAYQETQYF. The DNA for the CDR3 is TGTGCCAGCAGTAAAAGATTTACTGCGTATCAAGAGACCCAGTACTTC. The gene calls are TRBV2 and TRBJ2-5; unclear D gene. The CDR3 extends over 16 amino acids. Germline CDR1 SNHLY, CDR2 FYNNEI. Between the trimmed V and J ends, which lost 5 bases and 2 bases, there was a span of 18 bases.

This chain links TRBV10-3 with TRBJ2-2; D remains ambiguous. This CDR3 has 14 amino acids. Trimming removed 6 bases from V and 1 base from J, with 9 bases in between. In germline, CDR1 is ENHRY, CDR2 SYGVKD. CDR3 coding DNA: TGTGCCATCAGGCTTCAGGAGAACACCGGGGAGCTGTTTTTT. Its protein product is CAIRLQENTGELFF.

V and J are TRBV5-6 and TRBJ2-1; a possible D gene is TRBD2 (6 bases). Trimming removed 0 bases from V and 4 bases from J, with 11 bases in between. CDR3 size: 15 residues. CDR1 and CDR2 from the germline V gene are SGHDT and YYEEEE. The chain's CDR3 is CASSLDGSRYNEQFF. The CDR3 DNA sequence: TGTGCCAGCAGCTTGGACGGGAGTAGGTACAATGAGCAGTTCTTC.